This TCR beta chain was found in a study of patients and donors after allogeneic stem cell transplantation. The CDR3 has 15 amino acids. The J segment lost 4 bases and the V segment lost 3 bases, leaving 5 bases of the junction unmatched. From the RT-PCR reads, TCRdb called clonotypes with MiXCR, one entry per CDR3 protein. The sample consists of approximately 160,000 distinct CDR3 sequences, approximately 25% of them appearing once. This clonotype was seen only a few times. This receptor was obtained from a human donor who was either an allogeneic HSCT recipient or a stem cell or donor lymphocyte infusion donor (not recorded which). It is not recorded whose cells these are; they may come from a transplant donor. The specimen was blood, either unsorted or a sorted T cell fraction (not recorded which). This chain connects TRBV12-3 or TRBV12-4 to TRBJ2-1; TRBD2 matches 8 bases. The CDR3 region has the DNA TGTGCCAGCAGTTTCTTACGGGAGGGGTACAATGAGCAGTTCTTC. Amino acids: CASSFLREGYNEQFF.